This T cell receptor beta chain came from a study of T-cell memory formation after mild COVID-19. Study-level results: Pre-infection memory contained some responding clones, which suggested that cross-reactive memory had joined. Contracting clones localized mainly to CM and EM when CD4+ and mainly to EMRA when CD8+. There was a balanced CD4/CD8 profile in clones contracting day 15 to 85, and later expanders leaned CD4+.

Germline CDR1 is SGHVS and CDR2 is FNYEAQ. Trimming pared 5 bases from V and 0 bases from J, leaving 19 bases between. The CDR3 runs 17 residues. As for this clonotype: The antigen remains unidentified.

From 5'RACE with constant-segment primers came TCR alpha and TCR beta cDNA libraries that carried sample barcodes and UMIs. TCRdb fed the 5' RACE reads into MiXCR, producing one record per CDR3 protein. The table shows some 300,000 distinct CDR3 sequences, with 20% to 25% occurring only once. This receptor was identified in a man aged 18 to 35 who had mild COVID-19 (a few samples of this study predate the infection). Cell type and time point are not known. Input material: PBMCs or a T cell subset sorted from them (not recorded which). The chain recombines TRBV7-6 with TRBJ1-2; the D is unclear. CDR3 sequence: CASSPNLETKANYGYTF. CDR3 sequence (DNA): TGTGCCAGCAGCCCAAATCTGGAGACGAAAGCTAACTATGGCTACACCTTC.